The subject of this entry is one T cell receptor beta chain. Its antigen remains unidentified. The data are from a study of T cell responses to AZD1222 COVID-19 vaccine. Findings and limits, study-wide: At baseline, just a handful of AZD1222 recipients tested seropositive. After the peak T cell response, and only then, were repertoires sampled. CD4 TCRs associated with vaccination spanned spike, dominating at 160-218 and 743-854. White British ancestry dominated among donors, who included more females, and clonal diversity was possibly underestimated.

Germline V gene data show CDR1 as SNHLY and CDR2 as FYNNEI. The CDR3 sequence is 16 residues long. The V and J ends lost 3 bases and 0 bases respectively, with 14 bases between them. Method: immunoSEQ multiplex PCR; TCRdb's copy keeps in-frame clones and lacks some. The sample has 150,000 to 190,000 clones, 90% seen once; the top ten hold approximately 2%. The chain recombines TRBV2 with TRBJ1-1; D remains ambiguous. This sequence originates from an adult in good health. Sequencing was performed on peripheral blood, taken on day 0 of AZD1222 vaccination. The CDR3 protein is CASSESGRTLNTEAFF. CDR3 nucleotides: TGTGCCAGCAGTGAGTCGGGAAGAACCTTGAACACTGAAGCTTTCTTT.